This entry features one TCR beta chain sequence. Its antigen is as yet unknown. Researchers ran the PCR with 60 Vbeta and 13 Jbeta primers. TCRdb keeps only in-frame clones here, not all; method: immunoSEQ multiplex PCR. This table holds around 110,000 clones, roughly 9.9% found once. These data belong to a study of cytomegalovirus exposure and HLA in healthy donors. Findings and caveats of the study: Association with HLA alleles at 0.05 false discovery rate was found for some 18,000 TCR beta sequences in a later analysis. Presence/absence analyses rested on an assumption that sequencing depth was roughly uniform across donors.

Whereas donors were nominally healthy upon sampling, unrecorded immune exposures were probable. The material sequenced was PBMCs. The source is a man under 40 in good health and CMV-seronegative.

CDR3 amino acids: CASSRVQGSDGYTF. The DNA of the CDR3 is TGTGCCAGCAGCCGCGTGCAGGGGTCTGATGGCTACACCTTC. This chain connects TRBV14 to TRBJ1-2; a possible D gene is TRBD1 (6 bases). V lost 4 bases to trimming and J lost 6 bases, with 15 bases between them. CDR1 is SGHDN and CDR2 is FVKESK in the germline V gene. The CDR3 contains 14 residues.